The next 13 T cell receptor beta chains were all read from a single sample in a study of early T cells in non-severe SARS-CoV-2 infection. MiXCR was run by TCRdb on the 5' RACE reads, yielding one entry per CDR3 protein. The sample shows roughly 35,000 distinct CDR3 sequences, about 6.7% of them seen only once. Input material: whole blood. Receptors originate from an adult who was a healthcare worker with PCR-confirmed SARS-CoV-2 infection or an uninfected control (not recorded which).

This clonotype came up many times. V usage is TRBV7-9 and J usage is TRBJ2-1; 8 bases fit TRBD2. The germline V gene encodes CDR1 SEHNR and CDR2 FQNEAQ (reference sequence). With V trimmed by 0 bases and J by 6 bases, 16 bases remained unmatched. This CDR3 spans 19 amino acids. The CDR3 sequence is CASSLATMTIAGYPNEQFF. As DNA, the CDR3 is TGTGCCAGCAGCTTAGCGACCATGACGATAGCGGGATACCCCAATGAGCAGTTCTTC.

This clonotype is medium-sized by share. In DNA form, the CDR3 reads TGCAGTGCTGGGGTTGTTCTAGCGGTTACCCAGTTCTTC. Its protein product is CSAGVVLAVTQFF. The chain carries TRBV20-1 and TRBJ2-1; 7 bases match TRBD2. The V gene end was trimmed by 5 bases and the J gene end by 13 bases; junction bases not matched to a gene: 14. CDR3 length equals 13 residues. The V gene's germline CDR1 is DFQATT and CDR2 SNEGSKA (reference sequence).

The CDR3 loop reads CSVEVGRQSDGYTF. The CDR3 bases are TGCAGCGTTGAGGTGGGGAGGCAGAGCGATGGCTACACCTTC. The chain uses TRBV29-1 and TRBJ1-2, with D uncertain. CDR3 length: 14 residues. CDR1 SQVTM and CDR2 ANQGSEA come from the germline V gene. The V end lost 3 bases, the J end lost 6 bases, and 17 bases lay between the germline ends.

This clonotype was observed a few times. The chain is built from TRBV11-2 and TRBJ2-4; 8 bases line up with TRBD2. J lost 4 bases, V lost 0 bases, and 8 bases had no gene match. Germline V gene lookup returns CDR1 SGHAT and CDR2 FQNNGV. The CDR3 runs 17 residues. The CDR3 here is CASSLDLAGGKKNIQYF. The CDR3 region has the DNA TGTGCCAGCAGCTTAGACCTAGCGGGCGGAAAAAAAAACATTCAGTACTTC.

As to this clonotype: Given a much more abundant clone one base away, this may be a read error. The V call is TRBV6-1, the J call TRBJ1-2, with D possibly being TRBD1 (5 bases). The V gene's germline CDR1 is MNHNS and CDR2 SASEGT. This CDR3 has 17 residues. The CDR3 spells CACSLQHQGQANYGYTF. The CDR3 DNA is TGTGCCTGCAGCCTCCAACACCAGGGCCAAGCTAACTATGGCTACACCTTC.

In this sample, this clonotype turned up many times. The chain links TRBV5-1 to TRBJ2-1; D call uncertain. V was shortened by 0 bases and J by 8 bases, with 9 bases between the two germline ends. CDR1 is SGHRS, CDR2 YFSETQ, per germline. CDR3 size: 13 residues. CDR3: CASSLDTRDEQFF. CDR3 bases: TGCGCCAGCAGCTTGGACACACGCGATGAGCAGTTCTTC.

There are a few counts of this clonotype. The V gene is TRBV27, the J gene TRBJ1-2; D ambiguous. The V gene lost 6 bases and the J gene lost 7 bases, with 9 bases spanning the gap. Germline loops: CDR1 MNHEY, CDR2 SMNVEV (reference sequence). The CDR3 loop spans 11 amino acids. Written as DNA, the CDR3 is TGTGCCAGCAGCCACGGGAGTGGCTACACCTTC. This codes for CASSHGSGYTF.

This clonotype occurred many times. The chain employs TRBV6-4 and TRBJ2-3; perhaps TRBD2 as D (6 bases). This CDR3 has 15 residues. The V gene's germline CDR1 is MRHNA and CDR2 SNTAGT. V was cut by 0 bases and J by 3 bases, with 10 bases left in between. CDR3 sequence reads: CASSDSEGATDTQYF. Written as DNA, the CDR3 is TGTGCCAGCAGTGACTCGGAGGGAGCAACAGATACGCAGTATTTT.

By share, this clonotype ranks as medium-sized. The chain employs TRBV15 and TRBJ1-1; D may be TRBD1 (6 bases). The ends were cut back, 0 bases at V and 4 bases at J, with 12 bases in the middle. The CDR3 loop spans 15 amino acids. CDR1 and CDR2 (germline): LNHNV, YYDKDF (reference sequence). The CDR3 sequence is CATSRETGLTTEAFF. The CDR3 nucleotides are TGTGCCACCAGCAGAGAAACAGGGCTTACCACTGAAGCTTTCTTT.

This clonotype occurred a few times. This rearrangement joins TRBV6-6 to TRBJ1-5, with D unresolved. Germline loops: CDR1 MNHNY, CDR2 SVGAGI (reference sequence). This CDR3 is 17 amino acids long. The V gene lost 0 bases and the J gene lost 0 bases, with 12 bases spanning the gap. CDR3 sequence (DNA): TGTGCCAGCAGTTACTCGAGGACGGTTGATAGCAATCAGCCCCAGCATTTT. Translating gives CASSYSRTVDSNQPQHF.

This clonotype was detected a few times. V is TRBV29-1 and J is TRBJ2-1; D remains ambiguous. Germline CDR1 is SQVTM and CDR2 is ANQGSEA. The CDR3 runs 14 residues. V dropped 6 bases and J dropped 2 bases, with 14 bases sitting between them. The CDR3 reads CSVHYQFTYNEQFF. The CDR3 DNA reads TGCAGCGTGCACTACCAATTCACCTACAATGAGCAGTTCTTC.

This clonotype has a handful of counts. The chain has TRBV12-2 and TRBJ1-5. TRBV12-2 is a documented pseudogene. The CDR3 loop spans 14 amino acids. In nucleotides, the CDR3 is TGTGCAAGTCGCTTAGCAGTTACTTATCAGCCCCAGCATTTT. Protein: CASRLAVTYQPQHF.

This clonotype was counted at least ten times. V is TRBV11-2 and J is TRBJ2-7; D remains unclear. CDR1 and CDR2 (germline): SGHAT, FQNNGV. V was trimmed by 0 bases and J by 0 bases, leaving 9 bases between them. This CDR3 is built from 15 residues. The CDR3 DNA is TGTGCCAGCAGCTTAGACACGTCGAACTCCTACGAGCAGTACTTC. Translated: CASSLDTSNSYEQYF.